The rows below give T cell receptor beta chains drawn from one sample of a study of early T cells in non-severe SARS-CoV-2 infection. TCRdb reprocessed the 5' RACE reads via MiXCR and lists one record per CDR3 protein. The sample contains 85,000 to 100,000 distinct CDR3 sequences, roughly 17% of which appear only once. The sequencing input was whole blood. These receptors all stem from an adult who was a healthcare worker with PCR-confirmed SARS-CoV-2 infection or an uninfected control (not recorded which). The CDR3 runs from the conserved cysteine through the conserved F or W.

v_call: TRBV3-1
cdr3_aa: CASSQGNQGGTQYF

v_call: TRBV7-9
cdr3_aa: CASMGLNTEAFF

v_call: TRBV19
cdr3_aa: CASQGARGEQFF

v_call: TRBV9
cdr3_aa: CASSVGAGAKETQYF

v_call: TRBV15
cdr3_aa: CATSYEAKNIQHF

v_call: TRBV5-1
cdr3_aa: CASSLEGRSSEAFF

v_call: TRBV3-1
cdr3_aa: CASSQTPLGVREQYF

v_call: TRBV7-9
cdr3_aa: CASSLQGVTGNTIYF

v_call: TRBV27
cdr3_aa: CASSLLGGDYEQYF

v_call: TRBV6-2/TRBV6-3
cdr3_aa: CASSYREGHTSNYGYTF

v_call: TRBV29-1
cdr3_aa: CSVEPPGTGMGEQYF

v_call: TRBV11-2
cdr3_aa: CASSSGYREEAFF

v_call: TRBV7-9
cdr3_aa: CASRALSSGNTIYF

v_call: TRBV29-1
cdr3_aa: CSVPPSGPGITEAFF

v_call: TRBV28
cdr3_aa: CASSTGGSSYEQYF

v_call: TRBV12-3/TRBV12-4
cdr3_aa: CASRSRDASETQYF

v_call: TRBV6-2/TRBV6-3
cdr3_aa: CASSYGQGGTEAFF

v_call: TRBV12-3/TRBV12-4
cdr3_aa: CASSFILSGRSGGDTQYF

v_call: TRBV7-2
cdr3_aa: CASSLGLGLAGGEQFF

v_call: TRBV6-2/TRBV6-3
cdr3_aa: CASSYRSGGPQYF

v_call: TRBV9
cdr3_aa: CASSVTTSSYNEQFF

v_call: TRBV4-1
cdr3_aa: CASSQVLNRGEAFF

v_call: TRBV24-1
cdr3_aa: CATSDLEGPGDTQYF

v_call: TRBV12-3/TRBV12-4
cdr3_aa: CASTFRGRTDTQYF

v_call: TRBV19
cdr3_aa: CATLGTAENSPLHF

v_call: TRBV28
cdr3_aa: CASSARTGMDGYTF

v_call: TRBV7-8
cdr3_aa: CASSVDRGNEQFF

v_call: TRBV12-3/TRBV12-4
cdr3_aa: CASSPDRENQPQHF

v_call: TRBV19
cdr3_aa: CASTSDTDTQYF

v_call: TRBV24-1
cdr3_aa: CVTSEPPGQGSNTGELFF

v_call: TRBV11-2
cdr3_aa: CASSRTGGNEKLFF

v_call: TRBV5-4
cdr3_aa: CASSLSLGAGTYNEQFF

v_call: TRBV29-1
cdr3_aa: CSVEEGVPEQFF

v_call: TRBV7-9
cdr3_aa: CASSFGQNEAFF

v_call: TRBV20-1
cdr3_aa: CSARDWETQYF

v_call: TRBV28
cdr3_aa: CASSSRWNEQYF

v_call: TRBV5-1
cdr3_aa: CASSSFTGGAGTEAFF

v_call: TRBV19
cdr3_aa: CASSNRGGKEKLFF

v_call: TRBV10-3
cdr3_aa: CAIRQTSGSETQYF

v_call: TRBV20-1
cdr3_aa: CSARVPGTINQPQHF

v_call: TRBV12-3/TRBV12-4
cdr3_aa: CASSFPSGAILDTQYF

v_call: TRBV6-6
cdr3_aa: CASSLSGLNQPQHF

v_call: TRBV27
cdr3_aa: CASSFLSGREANEQFF

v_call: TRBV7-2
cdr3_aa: CASSFEGLQPQHF

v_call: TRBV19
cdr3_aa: CASWTGTGSTDTQYF

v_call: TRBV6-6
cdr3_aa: CASSYGLAGSNEQFF

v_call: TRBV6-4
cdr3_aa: CASSEQGIVTQYF

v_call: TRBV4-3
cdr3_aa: CASSQAISNEQFF

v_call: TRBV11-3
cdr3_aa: CASSLDPSKGTDYEQYF

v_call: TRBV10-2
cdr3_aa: CASSGLLGSPNTEAFF

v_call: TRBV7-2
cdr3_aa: CASSFGGGNTGELFF

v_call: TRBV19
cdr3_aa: CASSIDRPGPSIQYF

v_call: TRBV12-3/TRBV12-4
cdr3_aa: CASSSSVWGYTF

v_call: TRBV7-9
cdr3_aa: CASTLGLSNTEAFF

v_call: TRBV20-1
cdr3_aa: CSAREGRVRLETQYF